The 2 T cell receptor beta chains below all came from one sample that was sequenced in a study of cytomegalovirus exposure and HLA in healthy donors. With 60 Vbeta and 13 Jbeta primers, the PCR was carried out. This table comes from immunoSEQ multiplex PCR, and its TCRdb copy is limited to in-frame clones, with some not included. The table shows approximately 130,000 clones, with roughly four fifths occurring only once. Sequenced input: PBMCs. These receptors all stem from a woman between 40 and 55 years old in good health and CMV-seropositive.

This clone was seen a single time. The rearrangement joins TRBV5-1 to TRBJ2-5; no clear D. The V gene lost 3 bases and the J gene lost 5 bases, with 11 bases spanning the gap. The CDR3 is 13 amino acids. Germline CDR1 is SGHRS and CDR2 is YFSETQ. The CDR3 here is CASSSAADETQYF. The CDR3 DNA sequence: TGCGCCAGCAGCTCGGCCGCGGATGAGACCCAGTACTTC. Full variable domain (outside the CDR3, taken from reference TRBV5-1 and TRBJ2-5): KAGVTQTPRYLIKTRGQQVTLSCSPISGHRSVSWYQQTPGQGLQFLFEYFSETQRNKGNFPGRFSGRQFSNSRSEMNVSTLELGDSALYLCASSSAADETQYFGPGTRLLVL.

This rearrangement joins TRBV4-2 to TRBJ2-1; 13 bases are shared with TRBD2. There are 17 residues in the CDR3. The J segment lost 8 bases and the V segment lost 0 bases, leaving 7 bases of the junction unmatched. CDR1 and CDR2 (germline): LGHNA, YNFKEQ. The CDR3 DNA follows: TGTGCCAGCAGCCAAGACCCCGGGACTAGCGGGGTCGATGAGCAGTTCTTC. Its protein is CASSQDPGTSGVDEQFF.